This TCR beta chain comes out of a study of cytomegalovirus exposure and HLA in healthy donors. Primers for the PCR totalled 60 Vbeta and 13 Jbeta. Some clones are missing from TCRdb's copy, which holds only in-frame ones; the method was immunoSEQ multiplex PCR. The table has some 100,000 clones, 65% to 80% seen once. Sequencing was performed on PBMCs. This receptor was identified in a woman between 50 and 59 years old in good health and CMV-seropositive.

The CDR3 loop is CASSERTGASGELFF. The DNA for the CDR3 is TGTGCCAGCAGCGAGAGGACAGGGGCGAGCGGGGAGCTGTTTTTT. V gene TRBV2 combines with J gene TRBJ2-2; 9 bases agree with TRBD1. The trim removed 6 bases at V and 7 bases at J, leaving 9 bases unmatched. Germline V lookup: CDR1 SNHLY, CDR2 FYNNEI. The CDR3 is made up of 15 amino acids.